These T cell receptor beta chains were read from a single sample in a study of cytomegalovirus exposure and HLA in healthy donors. Profiling relied on immunoSEQ multiplex PCR, and the TCRdb table lists in-frame clones only, not all of them. Here the sample spans 100,000 to 150,000 clones, about 10% being singletons. Sequenced material: PBMCs. The receptors were gathered from a woman between 18 and 29 years old in good health and CMV-seropositive. CDR3s include the opening cysteine and the closing phenylalanine or tryptophan. D genes are given only for firm matches. Clone size is not always given. Where it is, it says once, few, many or a class for expanded clones.

size: -
V: TRBV5-1
J: TRBJ2-5
D: -
DNA: TGCGCCAGCAGCTTGGCTTCGAGCCCCCAAGAGACCCAGTACTTC
CDR3: CASSLASSPQETQYF

size: -
V: TRBV18
J: TRBJ2-7
D: -
DNA: TGTGCCAGCTCTCGAGAAGGGACTCGGTGGTACGAGCAGTACTTC
CDR3: CASSREGTRWYEQYF

size: few
V: TRBV30
J: TRBJ1-4
D: -
DNA: TGTGCCTGGTCGCGCGCCTTAAATGAAAAACTGTTTTTT
CDR3: CAWSRALNEKLFF

size: -
V: TRBV10-3
J: TRBJ2-7
D: TRBD2
DNA: TGTGCCACTCAACTAGCGGGAGGCCTCGACGAGCAGTACTTC
CDR3: CATQLAGGLDEQYF

size: few
V: TRBV7-9
J: TRBJ2-1
D: TRBD2
DNA: TGTGCCAGCAGCCCTATTAGCGGGATCACCTACAATGAGCAGTTCTTC
CDR3: CASSPISGITYNEQFF

size: -
V: TRBV5-1
J: TRBJ1-1
D: TRBD1
DNA: TGCGCCAGCAGCGGCTCGACAGGGGAAGGCACTGAAGCTTTCTTT
CDR3: CASSGSTGEGTEAFF

size: -
V: TRBV14
J: TRBJ2-6
D: -
DNA: TGTGCCAGCAGCCAAGAACAGGGTATGAAGTGGTCTGGGGCCAACGTCCTGACTTTC
CDR3: CASSQEQGMKWSGANVLTF

size: -
V: TRBV13
J: TRBJ2-7
D: TRBD1
DNA: TGTGCCAGCAGCCCGACCGGGACAGGGGGTCTTCAGTCCTACGAGCAGTACTTC
CDR3: CASSPTGTGGLQSYEQYF

size: -
V: TRBV7-3
J: TRBJ2-5
D: TRBD1
DNA: TGTGCCAGCAGCTCGACAGGGGGGGGAGAGACCCAGTACTTC
CDR3: CASSSTGGGETQYF

size: -
V: TRBV30
J: TRBJ1-5
D: -
DNA: TGTGCCTGGAGGGAGTCCAACCTTTTTGGGCCCCAGCATTTT
CDR3: CAWRESNLFGPQHF

size: few
V: TRBV6-5
J: TRBJ2-7
D: TRBD2
DNA: TGTGCCAGCAGTCTAGCGGGAGGGTGGAGGAACGAGCAGTACTTC
CDR3: CASSLAGGWRNEQYF

size: few
V: TRBV7-2
J: TRBJ1-2
D: -
DNA: TGTGCCAGCAGCTTAATGGCGGAGATAGGCTACACCTTC
CDR3: CASSLMAEIGYTF

size: -
V: TRBV6-1
J: TRBJ1-5
D: -
DNA: TGTGCCAGCAGTGAGGATGCGGGGGCCAATCAGCCCCAGCATTTT
CDR3: CASSEDAGANQPQHF

size: -
V: TRBV5-6
J: TRBJ2-3
D: -
DNA: TGTGCCAGCAGCTCCCCCGGGGGAACTAGTTATGGTCCAGATACGCAGTATTTT
CDR3: CASSSPGGTSYGPDTQYF

size: many
V: TRBV7-8
J: TRBJ2-1
D: TRBD2
DNA: TGTGCCAGCAGCTTATGGCGGGAGAAGGGAAATGAGCAGTTCTTC
CDR3: CASSLWREKGNEQFF

size: few
V: TRBV5-1
J: TRBJ1-1
D: -
DNA: TGCGCCAGCAGCCAACAGGGTAGTGGCACTGAAGCTTTCTTT
CDR3: CASSQQGSGTEAFF

size: -
V: TRBV6-5
J: TRBJ1-5
D: -
DNA: TGTGCCAGCAGTCTGAACAGGGTTAGCAATCAGCCCCAGCATTTT
CDR3: CASSLNRVSNQPQHF

size: -
V: TRBV5-6
J: TRBJ2-7
D: TRBD1
DNA: TGTGCCAGCAGCTTCTTTGCCGGGACAGGGGTATACGAGCAGTACTTC
CDR3: CASSFFAGTGVYEQYF

size: -
V: TRBV7-7
J: TRBJ2-3
D: -
DNA: TGTGCTAGCAGCTTAGGTCAGGGAGATACGCAGTATTTT
CDR3: CASSLGQGDTQYF

size: many
V: TRBV6-5
J: TRBJ1-2
D: -
DNA: TGTGCCAGCAGTTACTCGTGGGGGGGCGGGTATGGCTACACCTTC
CDR3: CASSYSWGGGYGYTF

size: -
V: TRBV7-9
J: TRBJ2-5
D: TRBD1
DNA: TGTGCCGGTTCCCCTCCGGGACAGGGGCAAGAGACCCAGTACTTC
CDR3: CAGSPPGQGQETQYF

size: few
V: TRBV9
J: TRBJ2-1
D: TRBD2
DNA: TGTGCCAGCAGTGCCGGGACTAGCGTAAAAATAATAGGGAATGAGCAGTTCTTC
CDR3: CASSAGTSVKIIGNEQFF

size: few
V: TRBV27
J: TRBJ2-1
D: -
DNA: TGTGCCAGCAGGGGAATGGGGGGGGCTGGGAATGAGCAGTTCTTC
CDR3: CASRGMGGAGNEQFF

size: -
V: TRBV2
J: TRBJ2-7
D: -
DNA: TGTGCCAGCGGGGCCTCGCCCGCCGGAGGGTACGAGCAGTACTTC
CDR3: CASGASPAGGYEQYF

size: few
V: TRBV19
J: TRBJ1-1
D: -
DNA: TGTGCCAGTAGTATCGGGGAGACTTGGACTGAAGCTTTCTTT
CDR3: CASSIGETWTEAFF

size: -
V: TRBV2
J: TRBJ2-5
D: -
DNA: TGTGCCAGCACCAGGGCCAGCGCCGGGGAGACCCAGTACTTC
CDR3: CASTRASAGETQYF

size: -
V: TRBV15
J: TRBJ1-4
D: -
DNA: TGTGCCACCAGCAGAGATCGGGATGGAGGAGAAAAACTGTTTTTT
CDR3: CATSRDRDGGEKLFF

size: few
V: TRBV7-8
J: TRBJ2-7
D: -
DNA: TGTGCCAGCAGCCCCGACAGTTCCTACGAGCAGTACTTC
CDR3: CASSPDSSYEQYF

size: few
V: TRBV6-6
J: TRBJ1-5
D: TRBD1
DNA: TGTGCCAGCAGCACGGGACAGGGGGCTGTTCAGCCCCAGCATTTT
CDR3: CASSTGQGAVQPQHF

size: -
V: TRBV27
J: TRBJ1-6
D: -
DNA: TGTGCCAGCAGTTTCACCGGGACTGTCAATTCACCCCTCCACTTT
CDR3: CASSFTGTVNSPLHF

size: -
V: TRBV6-1
J: TRBJ1-2
D: TRBD1
DNA: TGTGCCAGCAGCGGGGACAGGGGGCGAGCGGGTGGCTACACCTTC
CDR3: CASSGDRGRAGGYTF

size: -
V: TRBV5-5
J: TRBJ1-4
D: TRBD1
DNA: TGTGCCAGCAGCTTGTGGGGGGACAGGGATGAAAAACTGTTTTTT
CDR3: CASSLWGDRDEKLFF

size: -
V: TRBV25-1
J: TRBJ2-1
D: -
DNA: TGTGCCAGCAGTGATTGGAGGGTGACGAATGAGCAGTTCTTC
CDR3: CASSDWRVTNEQFF

size: few
V: TRBV7-6
J: TRBJ2-1
D: -
DNA: TGTGCCAGCAGCTGGAGCGAGACTTACGTCTACAATGAGCAGTTCTTC
CDR3: CASSWSETYVYNEQFF

size: -
V: TRBV5-1
J: TRBJ2-3
D: -
DNA: TGCGCCAGCAGCTCAGATCCGGGACTTAGCACAGATACGCAGTATTTT
CDR3: CASSSDPGLSTDTQYF

size: -
V: TRBV4-1
J: TRBJ1-1
D: -
DNA: TGCGCCAGCAGCTCCCGAGGGAGAGTGGAAGCTTTCTTT
CDR3: CASSSRGRVEAFF

size: few
V: TRBV6-5
J: TRBJ2-1
D: -
DNA: TGTGCCAGCAGTTACCAGACCCCACTAGAGAACAATGAGCAGTTCTTC
CDR3: CASSYQTPLENNEQFF

size: few
V: TRBV4-1
J: TRBJ2-7
D: TRBD1
DNA: TGCGCCAGCAGCGAGACAGGGTTCGAGCAGTACTTC
CDR3: CASSETGFEQYF

size: -
V: TRBV5-1
J: TRBJ1-2
D: TRBD1
DNA: TGCGCCAGCAGCTTGGGGACAGGCCTCTATGGCTACACCTTC
CDR3: CASSLGTGLYGYTF

size: few
V: TRBV7-2
J: TRBJ1-5
D: -
DNA: TGTGCCAGCAGCTTAGAGATCTATAGCAATCAGCCCCAGCATTTT
CDR3: CASSLEIYSNQPQHF

size: -
V: TRBV10-3
J: TRBJ2-3
D: TRBD2
DNA: TGTGCCGCCGGGACTATCGATACGCAGTATTTT
CDR3: CAAGTIDTQYF

size: -
V: TRBV4-1
J: TRBJ1-1
D: -
DNA: TGCGCCAGCAGCCTGGCGGGGGCCGGCACTGAAGCTTTCTTT
CDR3: CASSLAGAGTEAFF

size: few
V: TRBV11-3
J: TRBJ2-2
D: -
DNA: TGTGCCAGCAGCCCGTTCGGGGAGTACGAGTCCGGGGAGCTGTTTTTT
CDR3: CASSPFGEYESGELFF

size: few
V: TRBV6-1
J: TRBJ1-2
D: -
DNA: TGTGCCAGCAGTGAAGCGGGACACGTTGGCTACACCTTC
CDR3: CASSEAGHVGYTF

size: few
V: TRBV18
J: TRBJ1-2
D: TRBD1
DNA: TGTGCCAGCTCAGAGACAGGGGGCGGCTACACCTTC
CDR3: CASSETGGGYTF